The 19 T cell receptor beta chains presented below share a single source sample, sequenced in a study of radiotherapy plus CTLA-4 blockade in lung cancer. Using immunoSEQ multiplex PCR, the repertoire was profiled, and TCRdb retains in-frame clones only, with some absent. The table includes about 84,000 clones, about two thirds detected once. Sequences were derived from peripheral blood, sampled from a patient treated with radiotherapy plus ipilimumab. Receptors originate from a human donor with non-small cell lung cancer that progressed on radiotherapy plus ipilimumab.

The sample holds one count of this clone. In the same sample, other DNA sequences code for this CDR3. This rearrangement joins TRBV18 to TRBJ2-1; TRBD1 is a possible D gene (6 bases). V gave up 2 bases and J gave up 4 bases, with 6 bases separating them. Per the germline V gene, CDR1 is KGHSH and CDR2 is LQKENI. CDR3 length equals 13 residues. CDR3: CASSPTGYNEQFF. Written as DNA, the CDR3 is TGTGCCAGCTCACCAACAGGGTACAATGAGCAGTTCTTC.

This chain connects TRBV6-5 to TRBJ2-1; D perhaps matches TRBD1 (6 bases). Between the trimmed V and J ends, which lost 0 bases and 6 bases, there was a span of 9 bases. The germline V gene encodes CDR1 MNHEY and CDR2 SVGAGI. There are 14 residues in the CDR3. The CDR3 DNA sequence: TGTGCCAGCAGTTACTCCGGGACACTCAATGAGCAGTTCTTC. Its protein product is CASSYSGTLNEQFF.

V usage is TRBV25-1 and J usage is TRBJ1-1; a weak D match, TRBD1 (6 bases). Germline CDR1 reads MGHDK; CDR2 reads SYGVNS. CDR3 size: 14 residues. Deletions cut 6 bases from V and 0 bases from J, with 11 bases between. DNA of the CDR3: TGTGCCAGCAGAGAGGCAGGGGTGAACACTGAAGCTTTCTTT. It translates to CASREAGVNTEAFF.

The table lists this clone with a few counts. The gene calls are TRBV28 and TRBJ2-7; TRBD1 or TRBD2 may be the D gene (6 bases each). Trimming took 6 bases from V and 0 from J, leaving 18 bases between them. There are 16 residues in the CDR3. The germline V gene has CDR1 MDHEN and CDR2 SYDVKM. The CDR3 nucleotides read TGTGCCAGCAGCCTCCCAACTGGGGGGCTCTCCTACGAGCAGTACTTC. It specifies CASSLPTGGLSYEQYF.

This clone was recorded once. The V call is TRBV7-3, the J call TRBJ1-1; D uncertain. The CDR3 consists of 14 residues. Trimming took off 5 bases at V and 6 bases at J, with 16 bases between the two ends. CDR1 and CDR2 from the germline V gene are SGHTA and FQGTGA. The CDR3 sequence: CASSPGGPVPEAFF. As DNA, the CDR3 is TGTGCCAGCAGCCCCGGAGGGCCAGTCCCTGAAGCTTTCTTT.

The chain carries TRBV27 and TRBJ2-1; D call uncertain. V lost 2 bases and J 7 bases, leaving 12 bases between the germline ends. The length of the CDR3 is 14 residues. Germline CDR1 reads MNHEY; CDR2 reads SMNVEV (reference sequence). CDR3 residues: CASSLTVLGNEQFF. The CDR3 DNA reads TGTGCCAGCAGTTTAACGGTTTTGGGAAATGAGCAGTTCTTC.

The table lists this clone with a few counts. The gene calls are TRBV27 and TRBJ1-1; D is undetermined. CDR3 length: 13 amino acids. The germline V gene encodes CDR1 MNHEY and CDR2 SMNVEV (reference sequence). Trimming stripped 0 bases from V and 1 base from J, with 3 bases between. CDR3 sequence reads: CASSLSENTEAFF. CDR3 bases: TGTGCCAGCAGTTTATCGGAGAACACTGAAGCTTTCTTT.

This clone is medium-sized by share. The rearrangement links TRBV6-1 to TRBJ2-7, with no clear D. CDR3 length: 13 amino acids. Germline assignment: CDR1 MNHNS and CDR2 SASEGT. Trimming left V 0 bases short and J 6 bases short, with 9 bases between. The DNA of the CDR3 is TGTGCCAGCAGTGAAGCAAGACCTGGCGAGCAGTACTTC. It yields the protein CASSEARPGEQYF.

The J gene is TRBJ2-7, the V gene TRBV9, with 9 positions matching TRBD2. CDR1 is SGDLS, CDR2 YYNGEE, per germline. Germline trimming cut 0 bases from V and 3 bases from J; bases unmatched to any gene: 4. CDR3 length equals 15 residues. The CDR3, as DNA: TGTGCCAGCAGCGTAGCGGGGACTAGCAGCTACGAGCAGTACTTC. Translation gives CASSVAGTSSYEQYF.

Here the CDR3 reads CASSGPSLSTDTQYF. CDR3 coding DNA: TGTGCCAGCTCGGGCCCATCCCTCTCCACAGATACGCAGTATTTT. V and J are TRBV6-1 and TRBJ2-3; D is unresolved. V lost 8 bases and J lost 2, with 17 bases in between. Germline CDR1 is MNHNS and CDR2 is SASEGT. This CDR3 has 15 residues.

CDR3 residues: CASSAPGPGTRPYEQYF. DNA of the CDR3: TGTGCCAGCAGTGCGCCGGGACCTGGGACCCGCCCCTACGAGCAGTACTTC. This chain connects TRBV6-1 to TRBJ2-7, with D possibly being TRBD1 or TRBD2 (5 bases each). This CDR3 region has 17 residues. Germline CDR1 is MNHNS and CDR2 is SASEGT. Deletions cut 4 bases from V and 2 bases from J, with 21 bases between.

CDR3 loop: CASRDPGQAPDGYTF. The DNA of the CDR3 is TGCGCCAGCAGGGACCCGGGACAGGCCCCGGATGGCTACACCTTC. This chain uses TRBV5-1 with TRBJ1-2; TRBD1 matches at 8 bases. The CDR3 loop spans 15 amino acids. CDR1 is SGHRS, CDR2 YFSETQ, per germline. The J segment lost 6 bases and the V segment lost 5 bases, leaving 12 bases of the junction unmatched.

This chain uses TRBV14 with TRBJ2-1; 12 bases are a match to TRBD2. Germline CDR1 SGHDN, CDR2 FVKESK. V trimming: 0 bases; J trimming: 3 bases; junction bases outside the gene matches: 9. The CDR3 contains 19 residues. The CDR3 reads CASSQDWRLAGAIYNEQFF. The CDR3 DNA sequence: TGTGCCAGCAGCCAAGATTGGAGACTAGCGGGAGCAATCTACAATGAGCAGTTCTTC.

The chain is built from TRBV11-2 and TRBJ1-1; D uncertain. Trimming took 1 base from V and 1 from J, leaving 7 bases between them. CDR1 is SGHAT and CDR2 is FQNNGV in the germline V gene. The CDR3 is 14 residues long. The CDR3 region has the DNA TGTGCCAGCAGCTTAGGTGGACCGAACACTGAAGCTTTCTTT. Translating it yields CASSLGGPNTEAFF.

CDR3 residues: CASSLYHARNTGELFF. CDR3 nucleotides: TGTGCCAGCAGCTTATACCACGCTCGGAACACCGGGGAGCTGTTTTTT. The V call is TRBV7-2, the J call TRBJ2-2, with D unclear. CDR1 is SGHTA and CDR2 is FQGNSA in the germline V gene. The CDR3 sequence is 16 residues long. Trimming left V 2 bases short and J 1 base short, with 11 bases between.

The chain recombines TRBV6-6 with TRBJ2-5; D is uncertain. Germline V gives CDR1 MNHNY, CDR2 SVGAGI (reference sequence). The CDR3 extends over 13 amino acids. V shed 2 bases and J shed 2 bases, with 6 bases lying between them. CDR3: CASSYHTQETQYF. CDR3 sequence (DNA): TGTGCCAGCAGTTACCACACTCAAGAGACCCAGTACTTC.

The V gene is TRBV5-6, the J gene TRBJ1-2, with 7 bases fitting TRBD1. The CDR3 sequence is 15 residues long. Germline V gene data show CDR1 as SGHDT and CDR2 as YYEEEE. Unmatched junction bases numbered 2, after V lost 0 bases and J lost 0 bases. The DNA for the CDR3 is TGTGCCAGCAGCTTGGGGACAGGTTCTAACTATGGCTACACCTTC. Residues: CASSLGTGSNYGYTF.

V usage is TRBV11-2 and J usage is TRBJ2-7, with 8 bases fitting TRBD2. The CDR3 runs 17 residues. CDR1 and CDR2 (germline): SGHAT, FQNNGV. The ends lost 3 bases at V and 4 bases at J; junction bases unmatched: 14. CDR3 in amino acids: CASSLRGSVAGRYEQYF. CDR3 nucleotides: TGTGCCAGCAGCTTGCGAGGGTCGGTAGCGGGACGGTACGAGCAGTACTTC.

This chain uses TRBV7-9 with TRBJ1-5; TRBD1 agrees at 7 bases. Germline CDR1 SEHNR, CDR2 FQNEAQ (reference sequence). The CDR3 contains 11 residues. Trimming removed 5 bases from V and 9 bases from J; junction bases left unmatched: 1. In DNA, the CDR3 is TGTGCCAGCAGCCCAGGGGGGCCCCAGCATTTT. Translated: CASSPGGPQHF.